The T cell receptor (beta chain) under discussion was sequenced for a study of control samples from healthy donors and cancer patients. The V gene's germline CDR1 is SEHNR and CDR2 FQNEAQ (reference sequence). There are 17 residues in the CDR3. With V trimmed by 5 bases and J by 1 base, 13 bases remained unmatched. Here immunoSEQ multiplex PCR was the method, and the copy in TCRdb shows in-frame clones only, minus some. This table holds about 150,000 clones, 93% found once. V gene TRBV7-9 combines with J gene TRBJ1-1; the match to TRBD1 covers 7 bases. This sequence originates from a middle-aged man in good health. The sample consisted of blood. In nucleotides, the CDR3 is TGTGCCAGCAGCATAGGAGGTTCCGGACAGGAGAACACTGAAGCTTTCTTT. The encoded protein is CASSIGGSGQENTEAFF. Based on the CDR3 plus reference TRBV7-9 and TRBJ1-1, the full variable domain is DTGVSQNPRHKITKRGQNVTFRCDPISEHNRLYWYRQTLGQGPEFLTYFQNEAQLEKSRLLSDRFSAERPKGSFSTLEIQRTEQGDSAMYLCASSIGGSGQENTEAFFGQGTRLTVV.